This T cell receptor beta chain appears in the sequencing data of a study of blood T cell repertoires in COVID-19. As for the study in general: In each case, the material was cDNA or gDNA derived from T cells, B-cell-depleted T cells, or PBMCs.

Authors' analysis steps: Amplification of reference gene primers provided the estimated nucleated cell counts. The protocol was immunoSEQ multiplex PCR, while the TCRdb copy is restricted to in-frame clones and leaves out a portion. V and J calls and clone size follow that table, whereas D and trimming were derived from the DNA. The sample has about 88,000 clones; around 87% are singletons. The source is a male donor with acute or convalescent COVID-19. Specimen: peripheral blood.

The CDR3 nucleotides read TGTGCCAGCAGCTTAGAGATGGGGCCCTACGAGCAGTACTTC. Translating it yields CASSLEMGPYEQYF. The V call is TRBV7-2, the J call TRBJ2-7; the D gene is possibly TRBD1 (5 bases). This CDR3 has 14 residues. Looked up from germline, CDR1 is SGHTA and CDR2 is FQGNSA. The V end lost 1 base, the J end lost 2 bases, and 9 bases lay between the germline ends. Based on the CDR3 plus reference TRBV7-2 and TRBJ2-7, the full variable domain is GAGVSQSPSNKVTEKGKDVELRCDPISGHTALYWYRQSLGQGLEFLIYFQGNSAPDKSGLPSDRFSAERTGGSVSTLTIQRTQQEDSAVYLCASSLEMGPYEQYFGPGTRLTVT.